This entry lists 25 T cell receptor beta chains sequenced from one sample in a study of blood T cell repertoires in COVID-19. Using immunoSEQ multiplex PCR, the repertoire was profiled, and TCRdb retains in-frame clones only, with some absent. The sample carries fewer than 200,000 clones, 80% to 90% recorded once. The sequencing sample was made of PBMCs or T cells enriched from blood (not recorded which). These receptors were obtained from a woman aged 45-65 years in a cohort exposed to, infected with or recovered from COVID-19 (not recorded which).

The chain couples TRBV14 to TRBJ2-1; 9 bases align to TRBD2. V shed 3 bases and J 2 bases; nucleotides not matched to a gene: 5. CDR3 length equals 16 residues. CDR1 and CDR2 (germline): SGHDN, FVKESK. The DNA for the CDR3 is TGTGCCAGCAGCCAGGTTAGCGGGAGCACCTACAATGAGCAGTTCTTC. This encodes CASSQVSGSTYNEQFF.

J is TRBJ2-7 and V is TRBV5-5; 7 bases fit TRBD1. The CDR3 extends over 13 amino acids. With V trimmed by 3 bases and J by 1 base, 1 base remained unmatched. Germline V gene lookup returns CDR1 SGHKS and CDR2 YYEKEE (reference sequence). This chain's CDR3 is CASSSGQSYEQYF. The CDR3 coding sequence is TGTGCCAGCAGCTCGGGACAGTCCTACGAGCAGTACTTC.

This chain connects TRBV4-1 to TRBJ1-2, with D perhaps matching TRBD1 (6 bases). This CDR3 is 15 amino acids long. Per germline, CDR1 MGHRA and CDR2 YSYEKL. Trimming stripped 6 bases from V and 5 bases from J, with 19 bases between. CDR3 bases: TGCGCCAGCAGACTAACAGGGATGGGGGTATATGGCTACACCTTC. The encoded protein is CASRLTGMGVYGYTF.

The rearrangement uses TRBV27 and TRBJ1-1, with D tentatively TRBD1 (5 bases). The CDR3 runs 15 residues. Trimming stripped 5 bases from V and 4 bases from J, with 17 bases between. Germline V lookup: CDR1 MNHEY, CDR2 SMNVEV (reference sequence). The CDR3 bases are TGTGCCAGCAGTCCCGCCCGCAGGGCACCCACTGAAGCTTTCTTT. Its protein product is CASSPARRAPTEAFF.

The chain has TRBV29-1 and TRBJ1-1; a possible D gene is TRBD1 (6 bases). The CDR3 sequence is 15 residues long. V lost 7 bases, J lost 5 bases, and 23 bases lay in between. The germline V gene has CDR1 SQVTM and CDR2 ANQGSEA. As DNA, the CDR3 is TGCAGCGCCCACTCCGGGACACAGGGAGGGACTGAAGCTTTCTTT. It specifies CSAHSGTQGGTEAFF.

In this sample, this clone turned up once. The J gene is TRBJ1-6, the V gene TRBV7-6; a weak D match, TRBD1 (6 bases). Looked up from germline, CDR1 is SGHVS and CDR2 is FNYEAQ. The CDR3 totals 14 residues. V was cut by 3 bases and J by 9 bases, with 12 bases left in between. This CDR3 is CASSLGASSSPLHF. In DNA, the CDR3 is TGTGCCAGCAGCTTGGGGGCCAGCAGTTCACCCCTCCACTTT.

The J gene is TRBJ1-5, the V gene TRBV7-2, with D possibly being TRBD1 (5 bases). The CDR3 extends over 15 amino acids. The germline CDR1 and CDR2 sequences are SGHTA and FQGNSA. Trimming cost V 1 base and J 1 base, with 8 bases left between them. CDR3 DNA sequence: TGTGCCAGCAGCTTAGTTGGGGGGAGCAATCAGCCCCAGCATTTT. Its protein product is CASSLVGGSNQPQHF. Full variable domain (missing parts from reference TRBV7-2 and TRBJ1-5): GAGVSQSPSNKVTEKGKDVELRCDPISGHTALYWYRQSLGQGLEFLIYFQGNSAPDKSGLPSDRFSAERTGGSVSTLTIQRTQQEDSAVYLCASSLVGGSNQPQHFGDGTRLSIL.

The V and J genes are TRBV7-6 and TRBJ1-1, with 7 bases lining up with TRBD1. Germline assignment: CDR1 SGHVS and CDR2 FNYEAQ. Trimming took 4 bases from V and 0 from J; bases not matched to a gene: 5. The CDR3 runs 15 residues. CDR3: CASSYQTGLNTEAFF. Written as DNA, the CDR3 is TGTGCCAGCAGCTACCAGACAGGGCTGAACACTGAAGCTTTCTTT. Complete variable domain (other parts from reference TRBV7-6 and TRBJ1-1): GAGVSQSPRYKVTKRGQDVALRCDPISGHVSLYWYRQALGQGPEFLTYFNYEAQQDKSGLPNDRFSAERPEGSISTLTIQRTEQRDSAMYRCASSYQTGLNTEAFFGQGTRLTVV.

The CDR3 loop reads CASSHRLAGDTQYF. The DNA of the CDR3 is TGTGCCAGCAGCCACCGACTAGCGGGAGATACGCAGTATTTT. The rearrangement joins TRBV3-1 (or the pseudogene TRBV3-2) to TRBJ2-3; 10 positions agree with TRBD2. The germline V gene has CDR1 LGHDT and CDR2 YNNKEL (reference sequence). The CDR3 is 14 residues long. The V gene end was trimmed by 3 bases and the J gene end by 5 bases; junction bases not matched to a gene: 2.

The chain is built from TRBV29-1 and TRBJ2-1, with 7 bases matching TRBD2. Germline trimming cut 1 base from V and 6 bases from J; bases unmatched to any gene: 12. This CDR3 contains 16 residues. Germline-derived CDR1 and CDR2 are SQVTM and ANQGSEA. CDR3: CSVEVYLSRGGNEQFF. In DNA, the CDR3 is TGCAGCGTTGAAGTCTATCTGTCCCGCGGGGGCAATGAGCAGTTCTTC.

The rearrangement joins TRBV9 to TRBJ2-5; D is possibly TRBD2 (6 bases). The CDR3 is 13 amino acids. Trimming took 3 bases from V and 1 from J, leaving 7 bases between them. Germline lookup yields CDR1 SGDLS and CDR2 YYNGEE. CDR3 coding DNA: TGTGCCAGCAGCGGGGGGGTCCAAGAGACCCAGTACTTC. Translated, it gives CASSGGVQETQYF. The full variable domain, with the rest looked up from reference TRBV9 and TRBJ2-5, is DSGVTQTPKHLITATGQRVTLRCSPRSGDLSVYWYQQSLDQGLQFLIQYYNGEERAKGNILERFSAQQFPDLHSELNLSSLELGDSALYFCASSGGVQETQYFGPGTRLLVL.

This chain connects TRBV9 to TRBJ2-3; 9 bases align to TRBD2. V lost 2 bases, J lost 6 bases, and 7 bases stayed unmatched. Germline CDR1 reads SGDLS; CDR2 reads YYNGEE. The CDR3 has 15 residues. The CDR3 spells CASSVGGLAFDTQYF. The CDR3 DNA follows: TGTGCCAGCAGCGTCGGAGGACTAGCGTTCGATACGCAGTATTTT. Combining the CDR3 with reference TRBV9 and TRBJ2-3 gives the whole variable domain DSGVTQTPKHLITATGQRVTLRCSPRSGDLSVYWYQQSLDQGLQFLIQYYNGEERAKGNILERFSAQQFPDLHSELNLSSLELGDSALYFCASSVGGLAFDTQYFGPGTRLTVL.

The V and J genes are TRBV18 and TRBJ2-1; 7 positions match TRBD2. V was pared by 2 bases and J by 5 bases, with 3 bases of the junction left unmatched. Germline V lookup: CDR1 KGHSH, CDR2 LQKENI. The length of the CDR3 is 14 residues. The chain's CDR3 is CASSPGTINNEQFF. CDR3 DNA: TGTGCCAGCTCACCAGGGACTATTAACAATGAGCAGTTCTTC.

The chain uses TRBV28 and TRBJ1-2; D is ambiguous. The ends were cut back, 1 base at V and 8 bases at J, with 17 bases in the middle. The germline CDR1 and CDR2 sequences are MDHEN and SYDVKM. The length of the CDR3 is 15 residues. CDR3 DNA: TGTGCCAGCAGTTTATTAGGAAGCGACCCCCCGGGCTACACCTTC. The encoded protein is CASSLLGSDPPGYTF.

V and J are TRBV12-3 or TRBV12-4 and TRBJ2-7, with D maybe TRBD1 (5 bases). The V end lost 4 bases, the J end lost 6 bases, and 13 bases lay between the germline ends. The CDR3 contains 13 residues. The CDR3 is CASSSTSRGEQYF. The CDR3 DNA reads as TGTGCCAGCAGTTCAACTTCAAGGGGCGAGCAGTACTTC.

The chain links TRBV13 to TRBJ2-7, with 8 bases fitting TRBD2. The CDR3 is 15 residues long. CDR1 and CDR2 from the germline V gene are PRHDT and FYEKMQ (reference sequence). The J segment lost 1 base and the V segment lost 5 bases, leaving 7 bases of the junction unmatched. CDR3 in amino acids: CASSRSGTPSYEQYF. The CDR3 DNA is TGTGCCAGCAGCCGTAGCGGGACCCCTTCCTACGAGCAGTACTTC.

The genes are TRBV18 and TRBJ2-6; 7 nucleotides match TRBD2. CDR3 size: 16 residues. Germline V gene sequence: CDR1 KGHSH, CDR2 LQKENI. Germline trimming cut 1 base from V and 2 bases from J; bases unmatched to any gene: 2. The CDR3 bases are TGTGCCAGCTCACCACGGGAGGGCGCTGGGGCCAACGTCCTGACTTTC. Protein: CASSPREGAGANVLTF. The whole variable domain, remainder taken from reference TRBV18 and TRBJ2-6, is NAGVMQNPRHLVRRRGQEARLRCSPMKGHSHVYWYRQLPEEGLKFMVYLQKENIIDESGMPKERFSAEFPKEGPSILRIQQVVRGDSAAYFCASSPREGAGANVLTFGAGSRLTVL.

The rearrangement links TRBV7-9 to TRBJ1-1; 8 bases line up with TRBD1. The CDR3 is 15 amino acids. CDR1 and CDR2 from the germline V gene are SEHNR and FQNEAQ (reference sequence). With 3 bases clipped from V and 3 bases from J, the junction kept 6 bases outside the gene matches. The CDR3, as DNA: TGTGCCAGCAGCTTGGCAGGGGGCGCGGACACTGAAGCTTTCTTT. Translation: CASSLAGGADTEAFF.

The chain recombines TRBV6-5 with TRBJ2-7; 9 bases are a match to TRBD1. The germline V gene has CDR1 MNHEY and CDR2 SVGAGI. J was trimmed by 5 bases and V by 3 bases; bases with no gene match: 5. This CDR3 is built from 14 residues. The CDR3 DNA follows: TGTGCCAGCAGTTATCCGGGACAGGGTAACGAGCAGTACTTC. Its protein product is CASSYPGQGNEQYF.

V gene TRBV7-2 combines with J gene TRBJ1-5, with 7 bases that match TRBD1. Germline CDR1 and CDR2: SGHTA and FQGNSA. The CDR3 consists of 14 residues. V lost 1 base, J lost 4 bases, and 1 base stayed unmatched. The CDR3 region is CASSLGQGNQPQHF. CDR3 nucleotides: TGTGCCAGCAGCTTAGGACAGGGTAATCAGCCCCAGCATTTT.

The rearrangement links TRBV5-1 to TRBJ2-3, with 11 nucleotides matching TRBD2. In germline, CDR1 is SGHRS, CDR2 YFSETQ. The CDR3 covers 15 residues. V lost 5 bases and J lost 6; bases outside the gene matches: 8. The DNA of the CDR3 is TGCGCCAGCAGACCCACTAGCGGGAGTCTTGATACGCAGTATTTT. Residues: CASRPTSGSLDTQYF.

This clone appeared a few times. V is TRBV7-9 and J is TRBJ1-2, with a possible D match to TRBD1 (5 bases). This CDR3 spans 13 amino acids. Trimming removed 5 bases from V and 8 bases from J, with 15 bases in between. Germline loops: CDR1 SEHNR, CDR2 FQNEAQ (reference sequence). CDR3 DNA: TGTGCCAGCAGCCGGGGGGAGACGGGCGGCTACACCTTC. Protein: CASSRGETGGYTF.

The rearrangement links TRBV3-1 (or the pseudogene TRBV3-2) to TRBJ2-3, with 13 bases identical to TRBD2. The CDR3 totals 16 residues. In germline, CDR1 is LGHDT, CDR2 YNNKEL (reference sequence). The ends lost 3 bases at V and 5 bases at J; junction bases unmatched: 5. CDR3 protein: CASSQGLAGPIDTQYF. CDR3 DNA: TGTGCCAGCAGCCAGGGACTAGCGGGGCCGATAGATACGCAGTATTTT.

The V and J genes are TRBV29-1 and TRBJ2-7, with no clear D. Germline lookup yields CDR1 SQVTM and CDR2 ANQGSEA. Deletions cut 6 bases from V and 6 bases from J, with 15 bases between. The CDR3 totals 12 residues. CDR3 bases: TGCAGCGTGAGGAGTGTAGAGGCCGAGCAGTACTTC. Its translation is CSVRSVEAEQYF.

This sequence joins TRBV7-9 and TRBJ2-3; 7 nucleotides line up with TRBD1. This CDR3 is built from 12 residues. V dropped 1 base and J dropped 13; count of bases not matched to a gene: 5. Germline lookup yields CDR1 SEHNR and CDR2 FQNEAQ (reference sequence). The CDR3 reads CASSLGDSFEYF. Written as DNA, the CDR3 is TGTGCCAGCAGCTTAGGGGACAGCTTTGAGTATTTT.